Listed here are 4 T cell receptor beta chains from one sample, sequenced in a study of T cells in women clearing cervical HPV infection. Sequenced by immunoSEQ multiplex PCR; TCRdb stores in-frame clones only, minus some. This sample's clone table lists under 50,000 clones. Sequencing was carried out using blood buffy coat. The origin of the receptors is a woman aged 18 to 69 with a cervical HPV16 infection that either progressed to CIN3+ or cleared (not recorded which).

In the case of this clone: The sequenced fragment ends 3 residues before the CDR3 boundary, so the rest is inferred from the germline J gene. The gene calls are TRBV19 and TRBJ1-5, with D hard to call. Trimming left V 7 bases short and J 0 bases short, with 13 bases between. Germline V lookup: CDR1 LNHDA, CDR2 SQIVND (reference sequence). The CDR3 has 15 residues. The chain's CDR3 is CASTPRVNSNQPQHF. The part of the CDR3 DNA that was read is TGTGCCAGTACCCCCAGAGTAAATAGCAATCAGCCC.

On this clone itself: The missing CDR3 end, 3 residues past where the read stops, is filled in from the germline J gene. This chain connects TRBV18 to TRBJ1-1; D may be TRBD1 (5 bases). V was trimmed by 5 bases and J by 5 bases, leaving 15 bases between them. The length of the CDR3 is 14 residues. CDR1 is KGHSH and CDR2 is LQKENI in the germline V gene. CDR3 DNA (partial): TGTGCCAGCTCATCAGAAACGGGGGTTACTGAA. This codes for CASSSETGVTE. The whole CDR3 region reads CASSSETGVTEAFF.

On this clone: The DNA ends 3 residues before the CDR3 does, and the rest of the CDR3 is filled in from the germline J gene. The chain uses TRBV11-3 and TRBJ2-6; D is ambiguous. Trimming took off 1 base at V and 6 bases at J, with 10 bases between the two ends. CDR1 and CDR2 from the germline V gene are SGHNT and YENEEA. The CDR3 has 15 residues. CDR3 region: CASSLGPVPANVLTF. The CDR3 DNA, read in part, is TGTGCCAGCAGCTTAGGGCCAGTTCCGGCCAACGTC.

Concerning this clone: The read ends 3 residues early relative to the CDR3; the germline J gene fills the gap. The V gene is TRBV18, the J gene TRBJ2-1; D ambiguous. Germline V gene sequence: CDR1 KGHSH, CDR2 LQKENI. CDR3 length: 11 amino acids. Trimming shortened V by 4 bases and J by 8 bases, and 6 bases separated the two germline ends. The sequenced CDR3 bases are TGTGCCAGCTCACACATGCATGAG. Its protein product is CASSHMHE. The full CDR3 sequence reads CASSHMHEQFF.